A selection of T cell receptor beta chains follows, all from one sample in a study of brain metastases from non-small cell lung cancer. The assay was immunoSEQ multiplex PCR, and TCRdb's table has in-frame clones only and misses some. The sample lists about 3,300 clones, about 78% occurring once. The specimen was primary lung tumor tissue. All receptors come from a donor at least 40 years old with non-small cell lung cancer. Each CDR3 is given without its conserved first and last residue.

TRBV28,TRBJ1-5,ASSLGIGNQPQH
TRBV6-2/TRBV6-3,TRBJ2-3,ASSYRETDTQY
TRBV6-5,TRBJ1-4,ASSYPGGLREKLF
TRBV7-6,TRBJ2-1,ASSSRTGAEGDLAQF
TRBV10-2,TRBJ2-1,ASSESSRIGEQF
TRBV2,TRBJ2-3,ASNPPTGGRDTQY
TRBV15,TRBJ2-1,ATSRDRRSNYNEQF
TRBV5-1,TRBJ2-1,ASSLGSGSSYNEQF
TRBV19,TRBJ1-2,ASSISGTLGGYT
TRBV30,TRBJ2-5,AYGGTTETQY
TRBV19,TRBJ2-1,ASSIDTTVRTTLNEQF
TRBV19,TRBJ2-3,ASSTQGVPTDTQY
TRBV29-1,TRBJ1-1,SVGGTRAF
TRBV6-2/TRBV6-3,TRBJ2-5,ASSYGLARETQY
TRBV27,TRBJ1-1,ASSLTRARRAF
TRBV18,TRBJ2-1,ASSPIDGYNEQF
TRBV10-2,TRBJ1-2,ASSESSGIYGYT
TRBV25-1,TRBJ1-6,ASSEFSSPLH